This T cell receptor beta chain was documented in a study of spatial heterogeneity in lung cancer. Turning to the study itself: Strong correlation was found between tumor-region TCR transcript counts and a T cell module score from matched bulk RNA-seq.

TCRdb recomputed calls from the 5' RACE reads with MiXCR, one row per CDR3 protein. The table has under 8,500 distinct CDR3 sequences, 9.6% seen once. The germline V gene has CDR1 SGHNT and CDR2 YYREEE (reference sequence). The CDR3 is made up of 13 amino acids. V was clipped by 4 bases and J by 5 bases, with 12 bases between them. This clonotype has ten or more counts. Its target is unknown. Study outcomes and limitations: In tumors, expanded intratumoral alpha and beta TCR counts tracked mutation counts.

Specified time point: sample taken at primary tumor resection. In each case, whole RNA from tumor, nontumor lung or frozen PBMC was sequenced unsorted. This receptor was taken from a male donor with early-stage non-small cell lung cancer. The source was lung tumor tissue, collected at surgery. This chain links TRBV5-4 with TRBJ2-5; D remains ambiguous. The CDR3 reads CASSVNGWETQYF. The CDR3 DNA sequence: TGTGCCAGCAGCGTCAATGGTTGGGAGACCCAGTACTTC.